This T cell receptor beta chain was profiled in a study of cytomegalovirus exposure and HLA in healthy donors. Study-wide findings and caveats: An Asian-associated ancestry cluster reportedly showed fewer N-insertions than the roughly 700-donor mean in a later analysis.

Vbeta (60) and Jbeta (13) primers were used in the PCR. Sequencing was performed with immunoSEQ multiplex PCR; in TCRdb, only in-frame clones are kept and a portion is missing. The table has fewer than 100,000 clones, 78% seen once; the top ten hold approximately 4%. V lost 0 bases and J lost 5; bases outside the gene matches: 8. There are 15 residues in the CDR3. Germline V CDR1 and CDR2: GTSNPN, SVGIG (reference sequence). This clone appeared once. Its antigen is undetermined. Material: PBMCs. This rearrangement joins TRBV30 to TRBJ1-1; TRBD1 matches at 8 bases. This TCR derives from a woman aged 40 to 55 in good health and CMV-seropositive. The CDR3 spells CAWSVGAGGRTEAFF. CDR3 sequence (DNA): TGTGCCTGGAGTGTCGGGGCAGGGGGCCGGACTGAAGCTTTCTTT.